The rows below give T cell receptor beta chains drawn from one sample of a study of cytotoxic CD8 clonotypes in ibrutinib-treated CLL. TCRdb's table, derived via immunoSEQ multiplex PCR, lists solely in-frame clones and lacks some. The sample gives approximately 70,000 clones, around 81% of which show up once; roughly 7.7% is in the top ten. Sequencing was performed on PBMCs, taken at disease progression, from a patient treated with ibrutinib. The receptors derive from a human donor with chronic lymphocytic leukemia. Each CDR3 is given without its conserved first and last residue. The order of the fields is V gene, CDR3 protein.

v_gene: TRBV27
CDR3aa: ASSRSQGTGYT

v_gene: TRBV12-5
CDR3aa: ASGQQGASYEQY

v_gene: TRBV30
CDR3aa: ALKGRGTYEQY

v_gene: TRBV30
CDR3aa: AWSVLVVPYEQY

v_gene: TRBV5-1
CDR3aa: ASSLRLAGGWGETQY

v_gene: TRBV7-9
CDR3aa: ASSRPGNTEAF

v_gene: TRBV5-1
CDR3aa: ASSLAGLAGGNEQF

v_gene: TRBV7-2
CDR3aa: ASSQARASSGNTIY

v_gene: TRBV6-5
CDR3aa: ASSYSSGNSPLH

v_gene: TRBV4-1
CDR3aa: ASSLGDSRNEQF

v_gene: TRBV7-3
CDR3aa: ASSPTPNSYNEQF

v_gene: TRBV5-1
CDR3aa: ASSFGTSGYEQY

v_gene: TRBV18
CDR3aa: ASSEGRSNQPQH

v_gene: TRBV5-1
CDR3aa: ASSPGQGANEQF

v_gene: TRBV11-2
CDR3aa: ASSSGGRNTGELF

v_gene: TRBV7-9
CDR3aa: ASSLSSGGSSGELF

v_gene: TRBV2
CDR3aa: AGGIYEQY

v_gene: TRBV7-9
CDR3aa: ASSVQGAGELF

v_gene: TRBV5-1
CDR3aa: ASRRDRGSSEQF

v_gene: TRBV5-1
CDR3aa: ASSRQGVGEQY

v_gene: TRBV5-1
CDR3aa: ASSLGAVRSNYGYT

v_gene: TRBV4-1
CDR3aa: ASSQPSGNTEAF

v_gene: TRBV13
CDR3aa: ASSLRGPGEQY

v_gene: TRBV30
CDR3aa: AWSVRGLY

v_gene: TRBV7-2
CDR3aa: ASSLVGAGAPEQF

v_gene: TRBV30
CDR3aa: AWSVRWETQY

v_gene: TRBV15
CDR3aa: ATSRDRGPYEQY

v_gene: TRBV5-1
CDR3aa: ASSRGQAKSTDTQY

v_gene: TRBV10-3
CDR3aa: AIANGGGSYEQY

v_gene: TRBV2
CDR3aa: ASSPGPNEQY

v_gene: TRBV21-1
CDR3aa: ASSKVGRGLSSYEQY

v_gene: TRBV11-2
CDR3aa: ASSLDLQGVFGYT

v_gene: TRBV21-1
CDR3aa: ASSKAEYEQY

v_gene: TRBV6-5
CDR3aa: ASSYSRLYGYT

v_gene: TRBV9
CDR3aa: ASSASGANTGELF

v_gene: TRBV27
CDR3aa: ASSSLAGGIYEQY

v_gene: TRBV7-2
CDR3aa: ASSPTYSGNTIY

v_gene: TRBV5-1
CDR3aa: ASSGGTTGEHYT

v_gene: TRBV7-9
CDR3aa: ASSISPGQREAF

v_gene: TRBV5-1
CDR3aa: ASSPLPGGYEQY